The T cell receptor beta chain described here comes from a study of CD8 T cells in ankylosing spondylitis. V was trimmed by 2 bases and J by 9 bases, leaving 13 bases between them. The germline CDR1 and CDR2 sequences are SGHVS and FQNEAQ. This CDR3 contains 13 residues. Preparation of TCR beta libraries was done by quantitative 5'-RACE with molecular barcodes. TCRdb called the 5' RACE reads again in MiXCR, with one record for every CDR3 protein. The sample records some 270,000 distinct CDR3 sequences, 15% to 20% being singletons. This clonotype showed up just a few times. The receptor was derived from a male donor with ankylosing spondylitis or in good health (not recorded which). V gene TRBV7-8 combines with J gene TRBJ2-5; D unresolved. Sequencing used blood, either unsorted or a sorted T cell fraction (not recorded which). The chain's CDR3 is CASSLTTIEAQYF. The CDR3 DNA is TGTGCCAGCAGCTTAACTACTATCGAGGCCCAGTACTTC.